This TCR beta chain was profiled in a study of cytomegalovirus exposure and HLA in healthy donors. CDR1 is SEHNR, CDR2 FQNEAQ, per germline (reference sequence). With V trimmed by 4 bases and J by 4 bases, 3 bases remained unmatched. This CDR3 has 15 residues. Measured with immunoSEQ multiplex PCR; TCRdb has only the in-frame clones, and not every one. The sample records tens of thousands of clones, around 94% being singletons. This clone appeared once. Sequences were obtained from PBMCs. The chain combines TRBV7-9 with TRBJ2-1, with 11 bases matching TRBD2. This clonotype was sampled from a woman between 18 and 29 years old in good health and CMV-seropositive. The CDR3 here is CASSSGLAEYNEQFF. In nucleotides, the CDR3 is TGTGCCAGCAGCTCGGGACTAGCGGAATACAATGAGCAGTTCTTC.